This T cell receptor (beta chain) emerged from a study of blood T cell repertoires in COVID-19. With 0 bases clipped from V and 4 bases from J, the junction kept 3 bases outside the gene matches. Germline V gene data show CDR1 as SGDLS and CDR2 as YYNGEE. This CDR3 spans 15 amino acids. This clone was seen only once. Method: immunoSEQ multiplex PCR; TCRdb's copy keeps in-frame clones and lacks some. Seen here are tens of thousands of clones, approximately 82% observed once, and the top ten hold 7% to 9.5%. This chain links TRBV9 with TRBJ2-1; 8 bases match TRBD2. Sequencing input: peripheral blood. The receptor comes from a human donor in a cohort sampled during active COVID-19. This CDR3 is CASSVDGGVYNEQFF. The CDR3, as DNA: TGTGCCAGCAGCGTAGACGGGGGGGTGTACAATGAGCAGTTCTTC.